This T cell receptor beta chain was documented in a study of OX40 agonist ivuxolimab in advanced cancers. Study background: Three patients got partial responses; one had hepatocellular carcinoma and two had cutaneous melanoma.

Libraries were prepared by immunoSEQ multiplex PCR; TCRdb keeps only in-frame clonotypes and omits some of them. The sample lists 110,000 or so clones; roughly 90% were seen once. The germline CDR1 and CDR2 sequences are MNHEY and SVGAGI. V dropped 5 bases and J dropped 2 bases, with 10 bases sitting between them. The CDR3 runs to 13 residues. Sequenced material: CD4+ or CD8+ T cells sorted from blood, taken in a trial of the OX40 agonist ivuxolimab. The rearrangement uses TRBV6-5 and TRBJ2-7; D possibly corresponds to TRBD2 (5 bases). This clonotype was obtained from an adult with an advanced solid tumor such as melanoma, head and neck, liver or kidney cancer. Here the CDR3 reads CASSRLATYEQYF. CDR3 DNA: TGTGCCAGCAGTCGGCTAGCCACCTACGAGCAGTACTTC.